This T cell receptor beta chain stems from a study of molecular identifiers for immune sequencing clone quantification. The authors built bulk TCR libraries by previously described methods with listed TCR primers. A single record per CDR3 protein comes from TCRdb applying MiXCR to the PCR reads. The table shows approximately 630,000 distinct CDR3 sequences, with about 25% occurring only once. The table lists this clonotype with a few counts. What it binds is not known. Study findings and constraints: The sizes of highly expanded clones could be underestimated when identical TCR molecules share a barcode. In naive cells, clones above 20 RNA copies held under 1% of molecules, whereas in effector cells they held over 99%. Spiked TCR RNA from one Jurkat cell reportedly showed up when mixed among 800,000 to 1,000,000 naive cells.

The sequenced sample was naive CD8+ T cells from blood, with Jurkat cell RNA spiked in. The subset: FACS-sorted CD8+CD4-CCR7+CD45RA+ naive T cells. The receptor's source is a human donor in good health. Some libraries in this study had Jurkat cell RNA spiked in.

The CDR3 loop is CSATRDRSYQETQYF. CDR3 nucleotide sequence: TGCAGTGCTACCCGGGACAGATCGTACCAAGAGACCCAGTACTTC. V usage is TRBV20-1 and J usage is TRBJ2-5, with 7 bases lining up with TRBD1. V gave up 4 bases and J gave up 0 bases; unmatched junction bases: 8. The CDR3 length is 15 residues. Germline CDR1 is DFQATT and CDR2 is SNEGSKA (reference sequence).